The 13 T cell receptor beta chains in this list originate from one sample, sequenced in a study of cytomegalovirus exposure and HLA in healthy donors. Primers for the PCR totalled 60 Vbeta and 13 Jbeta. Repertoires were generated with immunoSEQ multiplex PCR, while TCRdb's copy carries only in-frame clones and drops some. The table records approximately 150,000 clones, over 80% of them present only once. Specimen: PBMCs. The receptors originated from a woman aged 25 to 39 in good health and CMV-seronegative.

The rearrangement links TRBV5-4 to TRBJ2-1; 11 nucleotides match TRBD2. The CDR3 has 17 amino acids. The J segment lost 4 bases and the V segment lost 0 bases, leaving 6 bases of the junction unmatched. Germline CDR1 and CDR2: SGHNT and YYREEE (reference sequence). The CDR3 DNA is TGTGCCAGCAGCTTGGTGATACTAGCGGGAGCTTACAATGAGCAGTTCTTC. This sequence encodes CASSLVILAGAYNEQFF.

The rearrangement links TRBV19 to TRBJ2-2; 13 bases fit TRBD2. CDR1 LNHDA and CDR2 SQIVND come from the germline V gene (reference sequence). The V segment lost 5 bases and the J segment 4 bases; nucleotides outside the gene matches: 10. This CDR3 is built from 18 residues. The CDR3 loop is CASSSRTSGSLGTGELFF. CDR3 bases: TGTGCCAGTAGTTCCCGGACTAGCGGGAGTTTGGGCACCGGGGAGCTGTTTTTT.

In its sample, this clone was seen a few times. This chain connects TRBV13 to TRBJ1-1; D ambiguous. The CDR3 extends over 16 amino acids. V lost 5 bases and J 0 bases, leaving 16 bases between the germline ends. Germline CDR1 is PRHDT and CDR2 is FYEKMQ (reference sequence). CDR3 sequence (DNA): TGTGCCAGCAGCCCCGACGGAGTACCCTTGAACACTGAAGCTTTCTTT. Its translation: CASSPDGVPLNTEAFF.

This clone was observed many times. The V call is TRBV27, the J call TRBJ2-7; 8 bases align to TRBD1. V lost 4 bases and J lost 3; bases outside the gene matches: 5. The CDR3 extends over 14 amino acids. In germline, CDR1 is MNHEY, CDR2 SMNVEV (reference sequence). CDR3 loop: CASSYGQGIYEQYF. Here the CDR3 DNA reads TGTGCCAGCAGTTATGGACAGGGTATCTACGAGCAGTACTTC.

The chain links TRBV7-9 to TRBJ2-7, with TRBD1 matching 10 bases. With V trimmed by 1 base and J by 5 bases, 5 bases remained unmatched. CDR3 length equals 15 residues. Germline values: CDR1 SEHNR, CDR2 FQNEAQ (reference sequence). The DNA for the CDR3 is TGTGCCAGCAGCTTAGGACAGGGGGCGCGTAACGAGCAGTACTTC. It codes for CASSLGQGARNEQYF.

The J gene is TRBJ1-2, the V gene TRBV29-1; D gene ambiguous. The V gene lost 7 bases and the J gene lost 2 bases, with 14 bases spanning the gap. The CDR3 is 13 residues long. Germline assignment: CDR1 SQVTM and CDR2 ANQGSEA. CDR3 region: CSGSVGGNYGYTF. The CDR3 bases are TGCAGCGGGTCGGTAGGCGGAAACTATGGCTACACCTTC.

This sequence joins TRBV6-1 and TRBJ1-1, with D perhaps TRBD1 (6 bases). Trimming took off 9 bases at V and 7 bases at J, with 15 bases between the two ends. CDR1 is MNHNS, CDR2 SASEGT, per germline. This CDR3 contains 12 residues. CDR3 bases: TGTGCCAGTTTAGGACAGTACGATGAAGCTTTCTTT. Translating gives CASLGQYDEAFF.

The DNA of the CDR3 is TGTGCCAGCAGCTTGTTCGCGACAGGGGGCCAGCCCCAGCATTTT. Amino acid sequence: CASSLFATGGQPQHF. The genes are TRBV5-6 and TRBJ1-5; 10 bases fit TRBD1. CDR1 is SGHDT and CDR2 is YYEEEE in the germline V gene. J lost 7 bases, V lost 1 base, and 5 bases had no gene match. This CDR3 is built from 15 residues. Full variable domain (rest looked up from reference TRBV5-6 and TRBJ1-5): DAGVTQSPTHLIKTRGQQVTLRCSPKSGHDTVSWYQQALGQGPQFIFQYYEEEERQRGNFPDRFSGHQFPNYSSELNVNALLLGDSALYLCASSLFATGGQPQHFGDGTRLSIL.

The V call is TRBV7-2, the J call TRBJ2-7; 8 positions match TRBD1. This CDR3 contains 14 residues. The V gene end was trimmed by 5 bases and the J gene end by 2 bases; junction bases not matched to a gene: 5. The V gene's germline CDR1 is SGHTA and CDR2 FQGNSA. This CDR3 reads CASSPRTGTYEQYF. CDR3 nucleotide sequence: TGTGCCAGCAGCCCCAGGACAGGGACCTACGAGCAGTACTTC.

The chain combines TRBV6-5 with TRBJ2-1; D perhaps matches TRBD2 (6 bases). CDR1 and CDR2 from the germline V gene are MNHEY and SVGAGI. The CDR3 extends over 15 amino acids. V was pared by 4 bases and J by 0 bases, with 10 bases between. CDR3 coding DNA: TGTGCCAGCAGTTCTCTGGGGGGCTCCTACAATGAGCAGTTCTTC. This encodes CASSSLGGSYNEQFF.

The CDR3 is CASSKDRVQETQYF. CDR3 coding DNA: TGTGCCAGCAGCAAAGACAGGGTCCAAGAGACCCAGTACTTC. The chain carries TRBV11-2 and TRBJ2-5; 7 nucleotides agree with TRBD1. Germline CDR1 and CDR2: SGHAT and FQNNGV. This CDR3 comprises 14 residues. V dropped 5 bases and J dropped 1; count of bases not matched to a gene: 4.

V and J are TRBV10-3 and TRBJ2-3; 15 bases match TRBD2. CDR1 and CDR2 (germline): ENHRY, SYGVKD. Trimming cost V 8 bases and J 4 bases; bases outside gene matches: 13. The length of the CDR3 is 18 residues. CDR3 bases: TGTGCCATCTCCGACGGGACTAGCGGGAGGTCCTTCGCAGATACGCAGTATTTT. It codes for CAISDGTSGRSFADTQYF.

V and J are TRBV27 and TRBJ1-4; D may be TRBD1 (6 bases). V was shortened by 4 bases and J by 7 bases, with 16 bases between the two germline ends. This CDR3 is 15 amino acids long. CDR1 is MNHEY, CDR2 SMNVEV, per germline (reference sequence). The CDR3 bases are TGTGCCAGCAGTTCCCTGACAGGTCAAGGTGAAAAACTGTTTTTT. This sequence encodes CASSSLTGQGEKLFF.